The rows below give T cell receptor beta chains drawn from one sample of a study of blood T cell repertoires in COVID-19. Assay: immunoSEQ multiplex PCR; the TCRdb copy retains only in-frame clones and omits some. The table shows 150,000 to 200,000 clones, with 86% occurring only once. What was sequenced was peripheral blood. Source of these receptors: a woman aged 55 to 70 with COVID-19, enrolled during active disease. Both conserved end residues are part of each CDR3. A D gene is named only where the DNA matches it firmly. For some rows the clone size is stated as once, few or many, or as a class when expanded; others skip it.

j_gene: TRBJ1-5
abundance: .
d_gene: .
v_gene: TRBV6-1
CDR3nt: TGTGCCAGCAGTGGGCCTCGGGGGGGTGAGAGACAGCCCCAGCATTTT
CDR3aa: CASSGPRGGERQPQHF

j_gene: TRBJ1-1
abundance: .
d_gene: .
v_gene: TRBV28
CDR3nt: TGTGCCAGCAGTTCCCAGGGGCTACCTGAAGCTTTCTTT
CDR3aa: CASSSQGLPEAFF

j_gene: TRBJ2-7
abundance: .
d_gene: TRBD1
v_gene: TRBV30
CDR3nt: TGTGCCTGGAGCCTACCCCGGACAGGGTACCATAGCGAGCAGTACTTC
CDR3aa: CAWSLPRTGYHSEQYF

j_gene: TRBJ2-1
abundance: .
d_gene: TRBD2
v_gene: TRBV3-1/TRBV3-2
CDR3nt: TGTGCCAGCAGCCAAGGGAAACGGACTAGCTCCTACAATGAGCAGTTCTTC
CDR3aa: CASSQGKRTSSYNEQFF

j_gene: TRBJ2-3
abundance: .
d_gene: TRBD2
v_gene: TRBV13
CDR3nt: TGTGCCAACGGACTAGCAACGGATACGCAGTATTTT
CDR3aa: CANGLATDTQYF

j_gene: TRBJ1-5
abundance: .
d_gene: TRBD1
v_gene: TRBV6-5
CDR3nt: TGTGCCAGCAGTTACTCGACGGCAGGGGGGTATCAGCCCCAGCATTTT
CDR3aa: CASSYSTAGGYQPQHF

j_gene: TRBJ1-4
abundance: .
d_gene: TRBD1
v_gene: TRBV4-1
CDR3nt: TGCGCCAGCAGACTTACAGGGACAGGGGGCCGTGAAAAACTGTTTTTT
CDR3aa: CASRLTGTGGREKLFF

j_gene: TRBJ1-1
abundance: few
d_gene: .
v_gene: TRBV7-9
CDR3nt: TGTGCCAGCAGCTTAGTAGGGGGGAACACTGAAGCTTTCTTT
CDR3aa: CASSLVGGNTEAFF

j_gene: TRBJ2-2
abundance: .
d_gene: TRBD2
v_gene: TRBV3-1/TRBV3-2
CDR3nt: TGTGCCAGCAGCCAGGAGACTAGCTTAGGGGCCGGGGAGCTGTTTTTT
CDR3aa: CASSQETSLGAGELFF

j_gene: TRBJ1-2
abundance: .
d_gene: TRBD1
v_gene: TRBV28
CDR3nt: TGTGCCAGCAGACGAACAGGGGGCGCAGATGGCTACACCTTC
CDR3aa: CASRRTGGADGYTF

j_gene: TRBJ1-5
abundance: .
d_gene: TRBD1
v_gene: TRBV19
CDR3nt: TGTGCCACCACCGCAGTCAGGGGGAGCAATCAGCCCCAGCATTTT
CDR3aa: CATTAVRGSNQPQHF

j_gene: TRBJ2-7
abundance: .
d_gene: TRBD2
v_gene: TRBV5-4
CDR3nt: TGTGCCAGCAGCTTGGGTGGACTAGCGGGATTCTACGAGCAGTACTTC
CDR3aa: CASSLGGLAGFYEQYF

j_gene: TRBJ1-2
abundance: .
d_gene: TRBD1
v_gene: TRBV12-3/TRBV12-4
CDR3nt: TGTGCCAGCAGTGCGACAGGGGTTTATGGCTACACCTTC
CDR3aa: CASSATGVYGYTF

j_gene: TRBJ2-7
abundance: .
d_gene: TRBD1
v_gene: TRBV7-3
CDR3nt: TGTGCCAGCAGCCCAGGGACAGGGTTCCCCTACGAGCAGTACTTC
CDR3aa: CASSPGTGFPYEQYF

j_gene: TRBJ1-1
abundance: .
d_gene: TRBD1
v_gene: TRBV28
CDR3nt: TGTGCCAGCAGCCTTCCGGGACAGGGCTCGGAAGCTTTCTTT
CDR3aa: CASSLPGQGSEAFF

j_gene: TRBJ2-7
abundance: .
d_gene: TRBD2
v_gene: TRBV28
CDR3nt: TGTGCCATCCAGACTAGCGGGAATCTGAGATACGAGCAGTACTTC
CDR3aa: CAIQTSGNLRYEQYF

j_gene: TRBJ2-3
abundance: .
d_gene: .
v_gene: TRBV7-3
CDR3nt: TGTGCCAGCAGCCCAAACCCGGGGTGGGCAGATACGCAGTATTTT
CDR3aa: CASSPNPGWADTQYF

j_gene: TRBJ2-7
abundance: .
d_gene: .
v_gene: TRBV11-2
CDR3nt: TGTGCCAGCAGCTTAGACTCTTTCTACGAGCAGTACTTC
CDR3aa: CASSLDSFYEQYF